The 14 T cell receptor beta chains in this list originate from one sample, sequenced in a study of T-cell reconstitution after alpha-beta-depleted transplantation in children. This sample's TCRbeta library carried unique molecular identifier barcodes. TCRdb passed the PCR reads through MiXCR, listing each CDR3 protein once. The table lists about a million distinct CDR3 sequences, roughly 29% of them singletons. Material: PBMCs, mostly from graft donor cells, obtained 360 days after TCRalphabeta/CD19-depleted stem cell transplant. The receptor source for this set is a boy younger than two who had a stem cell transplant for SCID, so the T cells may come from the graft donor.

The sample holds one count of this clonotype. The J gene is TRBJ2-3, the V gene TRBV12-3 or TRBV12-4; D possibly corresponds to TRBD1 (5 bases). The V end was cut by 3 bases, the J end by 0 bases, with 13 bases between. This CDR3 has 16 amino acids. The CDR3 DNA is TGTGCCAGCAGTTTCCGTGGGGCCCTGAGCACAGATACGCAGTATTTT. Translated, it gives CASSFRGALSTDTQYF.

In its sample, this clonotype was seen a few times. The V and J genes are TRBV7-2 and TRBJ2-5, with TRBD2 matching over 11 bases. This CDR3 region has 16 residues. Trimming took 3 bases from V and 3 from J; bases not matched to a gene: 6. Germline values: CDR1 SGHTA, CDR2 FQGNSA. CDR3 bases: TGTGCCAGCAGCTTGAAGGGTAGCGGGGGGGAAGAGACCCAGTACTTC. This gives the protein CASSLKGSGGEETQYF.

This rearrangement joins TRBV4-3 to TRBJ2-5, with 10 bases aligning to TRBD1. The CDR3 is 15 amino acids. With 4 bases clipped from V and 4 bases from J, the junction kept 6 bases outside the gene matches. The germline V gene encodes CDR1 LGHNA and CDR2 YSLEER. This CDR3 is CASSRDRGMGETQYF. Written as DNA, the CDR3 is TGCGCCAGCAGCCGGGACAGGGGAATGGGAGAGACCCAGTACTTC.

The chain recombines TRBV10-3 with TRBJ1-1; D gene uncertain. Germline CDR1 is ENHRY and CDR2 is SYGVKD. The germline V and J ends were trimmed by 0 bases and 6 bases, with 2 bases remaining between them. CDR3 length: 11 amino acids. The CDR3 DNA reads TGTGCCATCAGTGAGTCCGCTGAAGCTTTCTTT. This codes for CAISESAEAFF.

The rearrangement links TRBV4-1 to TRBJ2-5; 13 bases agree with TRBD2. Per germline, CDR1 MGHRA and CDR2 YSYEKL. V lost 4 bases and J lost 3; bases outside the gene matches: 5. The CDR3 is 16 amino acids. DNA for the CDR3: TGCGCCAGCAGCCTGGGACTAGCGGGGATGAAAGAGACCCAGTACTTC. It is translated as CASSLGLAGMKETQYF.

There are a few counts of this clonotype. The chain joins TRBV7-3 to TRBJ2-1; 8 bases agree with TRBD2. This CDR3 contains 18 residues. V lost 5 bases and J lost 0; bases outside the gene matches: 12. Germline V gene lookup returns CDR1 SGHTA and CDR2 FQGTGA. The CDR3, as DNA: TGTGCCAGCAGCCACCAACCCCCCGGGGGGGGCTCCTACAATGAGCAGTTCTTC. Residues: CASSHQPPGGGSYNEQFF.

The rearrangement uses TRBV20-1 and TRBJ1-2; maybe TRBD1 (5 bases). V lost 3 bases and J 8 bases, leaving 10 bases between the germline ends. CDR1 and CDR2 from the germline V gene are DFQATT and SNEGSKA (reference sequence). The CDR3 is made up of 11 amino acids. This chain's CDR3 is CSARGLGGYTF. As DNA, the CDR3 is TGCAGTGCTAGGGGGCTGGGGGGCTACACCTTC.

The J gene is TRBJ2-5, the V gene TRBV12-3 or TRBV12-4; D might be TRBD1 (5 bases). V dropped 1 base and J dropped 2 bases, with 8 bases sitting between them. The CDR3 runs to 14 residues. CDR3: CASSLDPGQETQYF. The CDR3 nucleotides read TGTGCCAGCAGTTTAGATCCAGGGCAAGAGACCCAGTACTTC.

This clonotype was observed a handful of times. The chain carries TRBV5-1 and TRBJ2-3; no reliable D call. The CDR3 is made up of 12 amino acids. Trimming removed 0 bases from V and 8 bases from J, with 7 bases in between. Germline CDR1 SGHRS, CDR2 YFSETQ. Here the CDR3 DNA reads TGCGCCAGCAGCTTGGGGTATGGTACGCAGTATTTT. It encodes CASSLGYGTQYF. Drawing the rest from reference TRBV5-1 and TRBJ2-3, the complete variable domain is KAGVTQTPRYLIKTRGQQVTLSCSPISGHRSVSWYQQTPGQGLQFLFEYFSETQRNKGNFPGRFSGRQFSNSRSEMNVSTLELGDSALYLCASSLGYGTQYFGPGTRLTVL.

V gene TRBV11-2 combines with J gene TRBJ2-7; a possible D gene is TRBD1 (5 bases). CDR3 length equals 13 residues. Germline loops: CDR1 SGHAT, CDR2 FQNNGV. Trimming removed 3 bases from V and 2 bases from J, with 8 bases in between. CDR3 sequence reads: CASSFSRAYEQYF. The CDR3 region has the DNA TGTGCCAGCAGCTTCAGCAGGGCCTACGAGCAGTACTTC.

V and J are TRBV6-1 and TRBJ2-1, with D possibly matching TRBD1 (6 bases). Trimming left V 4 bases short and J 7 bases short, with 17 bases between. Germline CDR1 is MNHNS and CDR2 is SASEGT. The CDR3 is made up of 15 amino acids. In DNA, the CDR3 is TGTGCCAGCAGTGCCAGGACAGAATGGTTGAATGAGCAGTTCTTC. Protein sequence: CASSARTEWLNEQFF.

The chain links TRBV2 to TRBJ1-4, with a tentative D call TRBD1 (5 bases). From germline, CDR1 is SNHLY and CDR2 FYNNEI. CDR3 length: 14 residues. V lost 4 bases, J lost 4 bases, and 10 bases lay in between. The CDR3 region is CASSAGGYNEKLFF. CDR3 DNA sequence: TGTGCCAGCAGTGCCGGGGGGTATAATGAAAAACTGTTTTTT.

There are a few counts of this clonotype. The chain couples TRBV18 to TRBJ2-1, with D tentatively TRBD1 (5 bases). Germline CDR1 reads KGHSH; CDR2 reads LQKENI. The CDR3 is 17 residues long. The germline V and J ends were trimmed by 0 bases and 3 bases, with 15 bases remaining between them. This chain's CDR3 is CASSPPGQGSVYNEQFF. CDR3 sequence (DNA): TGTGCCAGCTCACCACCGGGGCAAGGATCCGTCTACAATGAGCAGTTCTTC. Supplemented by reference TRBV18 and TRBJ2-1, the full variable domain reads NAGVMQNPRHLVRRRGQEARLRCSPMKGHSHVYWYRQLPEEGLKFMVYLQKENIIDESGMPKERFSAEFPKEGPSILRIQQVVRGDSAAYFCASSPPGQGSVYNEQFFGPGTRLTVL.

The CDR3 here is CATRASYPNEQFF. The CDR3 DNA follows: TGTGCCACCAGGGCCTCGTACCCCAATGAGCAGTTCTTC. This rearrangement joins TRBV6-1 to TRBJ2-1; TRBD1 might be the D (5 bases). V lost 10 bases to trimming and J lost 6 bases, with 16 bases between them. Germline assignment: CDR1 MNHNS and CDR2 SASEGT. This CDR3 is built from 13 residues.